Included here is one T cell receptor beta chain sequence, with context. What it binds is not known. V lost 0 bases and J lost 8, with 8 bases in between. The germline V gene has CDR1 SGHDN and CDR2 FVKESK. This CDR3 is built from 13 residues. The iRepertoire nested amplicon-rescue multiplex PCR amplified TCR alpha and beta CDR3s from RNA. Input was roughly 95-450 ng of tissue mRNA or PBMC total RNA. TCRdb re-derived calls from the multiplex PCR reads in MiXCR, one entry per CDR3 protein. The sample yields some 5,000 distinct CDR3 sequences, 35% to 50% seen once. The entry originates in a study of glioma-infiltrating T cells. Notes on the study in general: Only very few CDR3 sequences appeared in both tissue and blood. Gliomas, especially low-grade, showed above-expected tissue-blood divergence; non-neoplastic patients showed below.

Sequencing was carried out using glioma tissue, nonneoplastic brain tissue, or PBMCs (not recorded which). The rearrangement uses TRBV14 and TRBJ2-1; D ambiguous. The clonotype comes from a human donor with low-grade glioma or glioblastoma, undergoing nonglioma brain surgery, or in good health (not recorded which). The CDR3 nucleotides read TGTGCCAGCAGCCAAGATCCCGTGTATGAGCAGTTCTTC. It is translated as CASSQDPVYEQFF.